This paragraph covers one T cell receptor beta chain sequence. The antigen is unknown. V was clipped by 11 bases and J by 8 bases; unmatched bases: 8. The CDR3 length is 12 residues. Looked up from germline, CDR1 is MDHEN and CDR2 is SYDVKM. The authors incorporated unique molecular identifiers into the TCR beta cDNA libraries. TCRdb recomputed calls from the PCR reads with MiXCR, one row per CDR3 protein. The table includes about 430,000 distinct CDR3 sequences, about 40% detected once. The source of the sample is a study of post-analysis software for immune sequencing data. General observations from the study: Among multiple sclerosis patients, normalized Chao1 diversity was significantly below that of controls. Four to six TRBV segments, including TRBV5-6, TRBV5-1 and TRBV20-1, were more frequent in patients than controls.

This chain connects TRBV28 to TRBJ2-1, with TRBD2 identical over 8 bases. This TCR was recovered from a girl aged 2-9 years with multiple sclerosis. Sequencing was carried out using blood. For the CDR3, the DNA is TGTGCCGGCGCCAGCGGGAGAGATGAGCAGTTCTTC. Its translation: CAGASGRDEQFF.